This entry features one TCR beta chain sequence. Here immunoSEQ multiplex PCR was the method, and the copy in TCRdb shows in-frame clones only, minus some. The table shows approximately 63,000 clones, with 65% to 85% occurring only once. This sample stems from a study of blood T cell repertoires in COVID-19. As for the study in general: Nucleic acid was either cDNA or gDNA, and it came from T cells, B-cell-depleted T cells, or PBMCs.

CDR1 is MNHEY and CDR2 is SMNVEV in the germline V gene (reference sequence). The junction had 12 bases not matched to a gene; V was cut back by 7 bases and J by 6 bases. This CDR3 region has 14 residues. The chain carries TRBV27 and TRBJ2-7; 7 bases are a match to TRBD2. This receptor was obtained from a woman in her 70s with acute or convalescent COVID-19. Input material: peripheral blood. This CDR3 reads CASTSPFWEGEQYF. Written as DNA, the CDR3 is TGTGCCAGCACTTCCCCGTTTTGGGAGGGCGAGCAGTACTTC.